These T cell receptor beta chains were read from a single sample in a study of regulatory T cells in long-lasting Graves disease. TCRdb called the multiplex PCR reads again in MiXCR, with one record for every CDR3 protein. The data hold over 500,000 distinct CDR3 sequences, with approximately 15% observed a single time. Separately, the same data were catalogued under a study of T cells in Graves' hyperthyroidism and ophthalmopathy.

The sample in question was peripheral blood mononuclear cells (PBMCs), obtained at new diagnosis, from a patient treated with antithyroid drugs. The receptors were gathered from a woman between 25 and 40 years old with Graves disease. Both conserved end residues are part of each CDR3. D genes are given only for firm matches. Clone size appears in some rows only: once, few, many, or a class for an expanded clone.

d_call,j_call,v_call,cdr3_length,clone_size,cdr3_nt,cdr3_aa
.,TRBJ2-1,TRBV18,15,.,TGTGCCAGCTCACCCGTGCAGGGGCCCTTGGGTGAGCAGTTCTTC,CASSPVQGPLGEQFF
.,TRBJ1-1,TRBV25-1,12,.,TGTGCCAGCCAAACAGAGAACACTGAAGCTTTCTTT,CASQTENTEAFF
.,TRBJ1-5,TRBV5-8,18,few,TGTGCCAGCAGCCGATACCGAGTGGGGGGGCTCGAGAATCAGCCCCAGCATTTT,CASSRYRVGGLENQPQHF
TRBD2,TRBJ2-1,TRBV27,18,.,TGTGCCAGCGCACCCGGGACTAGCGGGAGGGCCAGGGGCAATGAGCAGTTCTTC,CASAPGTSGRARGNEQFF
.,TRBJ2-1,TRBV7-6,14,.,TGTGCCAGCAGCTTAGAAGATTCCTCCAATGAGCAGTTCTTC,CASSLEDSSNEQFF
TRBD1,TRBJ1-3,TRBV6-1,17,.,TGTGCCAGCAGGGCTCGGTCGGGGGACAGGTCTGGAAACACCATATATTTT,CASRARSGDRSGNTIYF
.,TRBJ2-1,TRBV18,15,few,TGTGCCAGCTCCCCAACAGAGAGCTCCTACAATGAGCAGTTCTTC,CASSPTESSYNEQFF
TRBD1,TRBJ2-7,TRBV28,14,many,TGTGCCAGCAGATCCGACAGGGGGGGTTACGAGCAGTACTTC,CASRSDRGGYEQYF
TRBD1,TRBJ2-6,TRBV25-1,15,few,TGTGCCAGCAGACAGGGGGCCGCTGGGGCCAACGTCCTGACTTTC,CASRQGAAGANVLTF
.,TRBJ2-2,TRBV7-3,15,many,TGTGCCAGCAGCTCAACCGGACAGACTTCCGGGGAGCTGTTTTTT,CASSSTGQTSGELFF
TRBD1,TRBJ1-2,TRBV5-8,14,few,TGTGCCAGCAGCTCTTTCCGGGACAGCTATGGCTACACCTTC,CASSSFRDSYGYTF
TRBD2,TRBJ2-1,TRBV9,14,few,TGTGCCAGCAGTCCTAGCGGGGAGTACAATGAGCAGTTCTTC,CASSPSGEYNEQFF
TRBD1,TRBJ1-2,TRBV6-5,15,many,TGTGCCAGCAGTTACCAGGCAGGGGGCTCCTATGGCTACACCTTC,CASSYQAGGSYGYTF
.,TRBJ2-1,TRBV7-2,16,once,TGTGCCAGCAGCTTAATGTCAGGGCTGTCCTACAATGAGCAGTTCTTC,CASSLMSGLSYNEQFF
.,TRBJ2-1,TRBV28,12,.,TGTGCCAGCAGTCGCCAACAGATCCCTCGGTTCTTC,CASSRQQIPRFF
.,TRBJ2-7,TRBV6-4,13,.,TGTGCCAGCAGAAGAACGGGGCCCAGCGAGCAGTACTTC,CASRRTGPSEQYF
TRBD1,TRBJ2-7,TRBV27,15,few,TGTGCCAGCAGTTTGGGGCGGGACAGGGGGTACGAGCAGTACTTC,CASSLGRDRGYEQYF